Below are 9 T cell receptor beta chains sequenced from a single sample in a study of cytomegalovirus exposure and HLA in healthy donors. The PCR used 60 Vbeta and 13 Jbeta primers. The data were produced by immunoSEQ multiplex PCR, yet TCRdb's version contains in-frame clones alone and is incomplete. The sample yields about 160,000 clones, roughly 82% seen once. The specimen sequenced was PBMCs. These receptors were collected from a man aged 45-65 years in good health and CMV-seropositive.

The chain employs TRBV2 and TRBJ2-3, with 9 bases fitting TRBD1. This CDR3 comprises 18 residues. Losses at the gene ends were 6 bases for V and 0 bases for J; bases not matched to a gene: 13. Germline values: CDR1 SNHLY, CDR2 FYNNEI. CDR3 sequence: CASSGRDREFPSTDTQYF. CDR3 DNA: TGTGCCAGCAGCGGACGGGACAGGGAGTTCCCTAGCACAGATACGCAGTATTTT.

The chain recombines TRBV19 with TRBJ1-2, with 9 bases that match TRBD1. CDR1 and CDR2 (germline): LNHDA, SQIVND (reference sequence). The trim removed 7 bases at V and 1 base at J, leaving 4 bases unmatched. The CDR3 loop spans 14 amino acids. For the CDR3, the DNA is TGTGCCAGTAACCGACAGGGGGGTAACTATGGCTACACCTTC. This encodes CASNRQGGNYGYTF.

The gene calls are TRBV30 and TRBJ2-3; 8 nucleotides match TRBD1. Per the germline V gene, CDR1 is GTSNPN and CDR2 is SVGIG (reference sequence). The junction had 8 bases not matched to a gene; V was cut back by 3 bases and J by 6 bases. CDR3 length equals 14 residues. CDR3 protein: CAWRWTGNRDTQYF. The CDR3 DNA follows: TGTGCCTGGAGGTGGACAGGGAATCGTGATACGCAGTATTTT.

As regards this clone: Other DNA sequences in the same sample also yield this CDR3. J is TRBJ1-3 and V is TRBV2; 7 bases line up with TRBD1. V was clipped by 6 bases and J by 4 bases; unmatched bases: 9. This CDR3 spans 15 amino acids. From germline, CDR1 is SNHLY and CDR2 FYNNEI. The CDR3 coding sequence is TGTGCCAGCAGCTCCGACAGGGTGAAGGGAAACACCATATATTTT. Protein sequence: CASSSDRVKGNTIYF.

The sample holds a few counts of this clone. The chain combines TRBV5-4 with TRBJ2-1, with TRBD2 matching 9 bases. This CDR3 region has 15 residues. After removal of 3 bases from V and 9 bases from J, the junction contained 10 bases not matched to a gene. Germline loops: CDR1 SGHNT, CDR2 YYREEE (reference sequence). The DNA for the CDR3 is TGTGCCAGCAGCTCTTGGGTAGCGGGAGTGACTGAGCAGTTCTTC. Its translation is CASSSWVAGVTEQFF.

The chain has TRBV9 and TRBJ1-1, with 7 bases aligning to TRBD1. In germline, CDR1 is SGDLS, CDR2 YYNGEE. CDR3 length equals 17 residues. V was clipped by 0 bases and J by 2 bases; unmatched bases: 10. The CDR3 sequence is CASSVGGRGASNTEAFF. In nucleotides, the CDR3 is TGTGCCAGCAGCGTAGGAGGCAGGGGGGCCTCAAACACTGAAGCTTTCTTT.

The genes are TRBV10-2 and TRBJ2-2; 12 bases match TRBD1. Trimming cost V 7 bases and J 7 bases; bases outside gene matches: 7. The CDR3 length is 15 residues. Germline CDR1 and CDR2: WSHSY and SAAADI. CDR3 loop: CASTVGTGGNGELFF. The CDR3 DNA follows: TGCGCCAGCACGGTGGGGACAGGGGGCAACGGGGAGCTGTTTTTT.

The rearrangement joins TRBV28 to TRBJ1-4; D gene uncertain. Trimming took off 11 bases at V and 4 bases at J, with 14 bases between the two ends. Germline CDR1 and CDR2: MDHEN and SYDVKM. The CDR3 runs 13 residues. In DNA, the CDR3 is TGTGCCGGCGGAGGTGGGAGTAATGAAAAACTGTTTTTT. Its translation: CAGGGGSNEKLFF.

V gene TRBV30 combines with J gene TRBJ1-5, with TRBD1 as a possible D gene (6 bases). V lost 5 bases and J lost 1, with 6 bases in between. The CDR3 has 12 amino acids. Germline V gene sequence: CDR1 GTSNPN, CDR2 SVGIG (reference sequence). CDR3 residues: CAWGQSNQPQHF. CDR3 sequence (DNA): TGTGCCTGGGGACAGAGCAATCAGCCCCAGCATTTT.